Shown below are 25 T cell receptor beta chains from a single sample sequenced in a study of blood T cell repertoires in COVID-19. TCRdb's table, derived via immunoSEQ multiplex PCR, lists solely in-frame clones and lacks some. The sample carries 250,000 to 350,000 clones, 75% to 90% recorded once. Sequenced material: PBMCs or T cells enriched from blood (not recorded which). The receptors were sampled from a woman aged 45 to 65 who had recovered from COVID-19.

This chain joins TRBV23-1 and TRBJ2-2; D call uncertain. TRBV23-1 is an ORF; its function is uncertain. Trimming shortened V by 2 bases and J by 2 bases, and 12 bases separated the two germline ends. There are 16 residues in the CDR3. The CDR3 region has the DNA TGCGCCAGCAGTCAAGTCGAGAGGAAAAACACCGGGGAGCTGTTTTTT. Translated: CASSQVERKNTGELFF.

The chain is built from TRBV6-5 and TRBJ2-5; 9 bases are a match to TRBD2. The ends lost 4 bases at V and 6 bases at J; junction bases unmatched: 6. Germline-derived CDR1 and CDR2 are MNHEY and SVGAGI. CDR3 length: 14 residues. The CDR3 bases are TGTGCCAGCAGTTCCCTAGCGGGGTTAAAGACCCAGTACTTC. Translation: CASSSLAGLKTQYF.

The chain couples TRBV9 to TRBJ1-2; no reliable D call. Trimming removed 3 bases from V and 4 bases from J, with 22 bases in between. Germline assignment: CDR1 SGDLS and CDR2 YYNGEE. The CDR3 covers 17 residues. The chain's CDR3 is CASSAPGITPEIYGYTF. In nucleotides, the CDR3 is TGTGCCAGCAGCGCACCAGGTATTACCCCCGAGATCTATGGCTACACCTTC. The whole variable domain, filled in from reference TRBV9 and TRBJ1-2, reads DSGVTQTPKHLITATGQRVTLRCSPRSGDLSVYWYQQSLDQGLQFLIQYYNGEERAKGNILERFSAQQFPDLHSELNLSSLELGDSALYFCASSAPGITPEIYGYTFGSGTRLTVV.

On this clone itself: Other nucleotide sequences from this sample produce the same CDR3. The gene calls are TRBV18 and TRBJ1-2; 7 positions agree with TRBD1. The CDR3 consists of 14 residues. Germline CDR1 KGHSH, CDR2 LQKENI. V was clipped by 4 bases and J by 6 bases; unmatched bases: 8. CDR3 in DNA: TGTGCCAGCTCACACCCCGGCACAGGGGATGGCTACACCTTC. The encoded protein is CASSHPGTGDGYTF.

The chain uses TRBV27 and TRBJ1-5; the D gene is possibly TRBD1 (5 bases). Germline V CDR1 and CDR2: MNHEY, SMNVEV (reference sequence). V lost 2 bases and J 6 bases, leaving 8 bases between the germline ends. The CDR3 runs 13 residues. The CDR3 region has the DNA TGTGCCAGCAGTTTAATGGGGCGTCAGCCCCAGCATTTT. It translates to CASSLMGRQPQHF.

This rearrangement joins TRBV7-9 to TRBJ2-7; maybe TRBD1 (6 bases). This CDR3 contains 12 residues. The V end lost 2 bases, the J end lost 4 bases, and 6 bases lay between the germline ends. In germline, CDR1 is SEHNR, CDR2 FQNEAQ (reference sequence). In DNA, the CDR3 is TGTGCCAGCAGCTTAACAGGGTACGAGCAGTACTTC. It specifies CASSLTGYEQYF.

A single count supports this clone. The CDR3 DNA follows: TGTGCCAGCAGCCAGGCGGGACTTAGGGATACGCAGTATTTT. Residues: CASSQAGLRDTQYF. The rearrangement links TRBV4-2 to TRBJ2-3; D is possibly TRBD2 (6 bases). The CDR3 is 14 residues long. V was trimmed by 3 bases and J by 6 bases, leaving 13 bases between them. Per the germline V gene, CDR1 is LGHNA and CDR2 is YNFKEQ.

This CDR3 reads CASSQGNSPLHF. CDR3 bases: TGCGCCAGCAGCCAGGGGAATTCACCCCTCCACTTT. This chain uses TRBV23-1 with TRBJ1-6, with D possibly matching TRBD1 (6 bases). TRBV23-1 is an ORF; its function is uncertain. This CDR3 is 12 amino acids long. The ends were cut back, 6 bases at V and 7 bases at J, with 7 bases in the middle.

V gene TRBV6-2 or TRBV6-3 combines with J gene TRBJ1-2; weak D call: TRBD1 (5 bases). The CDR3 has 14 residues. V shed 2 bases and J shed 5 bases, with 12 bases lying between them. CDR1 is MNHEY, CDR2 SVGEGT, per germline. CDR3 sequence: CASSYPGGVYGYTF. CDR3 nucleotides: TGTGCCAGCAGTTACCCCGGGGGGGTTTATGGCTACACCTTC.

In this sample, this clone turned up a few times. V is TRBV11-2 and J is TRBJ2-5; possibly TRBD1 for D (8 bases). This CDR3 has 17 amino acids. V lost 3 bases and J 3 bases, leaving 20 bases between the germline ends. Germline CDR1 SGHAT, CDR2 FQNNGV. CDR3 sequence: CASSFSGQGAVEETQYF. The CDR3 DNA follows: TGTGCCAGCAGCTTTAGCGGGCAGGGGGCGGTCGAAGAGACCCAGTACTTC. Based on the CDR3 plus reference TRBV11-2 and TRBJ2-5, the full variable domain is EAGVAQSPRYKIIEKRQSVAFWCNPISGHATLYWYQQILGQGPKLLIQFQNNGVVDDSQLPKDRFSAERLKGVDSTLKIQPAKLEDSAVYLCASSFSGQGAVEETQYFGPGTRLLVL.

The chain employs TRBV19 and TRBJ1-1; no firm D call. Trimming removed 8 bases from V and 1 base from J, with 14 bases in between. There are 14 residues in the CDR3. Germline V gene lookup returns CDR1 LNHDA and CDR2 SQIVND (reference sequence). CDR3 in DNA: TGTGCCAGTGTTCCTAGCTGGCCGAACACTGAAGCTTTCTTT. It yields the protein CASVPSWPNTEAFF. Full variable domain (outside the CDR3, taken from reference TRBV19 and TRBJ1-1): DGGITQSPKYLFRKEGQNVTLSCEQNLNHDAMYWYRQDPGQGLRLIYYSQIVNDFQKGDIAEGYSVSREKKESFPLTVTSAQKNPTAFYLCASVPSWPNTEAFFGQGTRLTVV.

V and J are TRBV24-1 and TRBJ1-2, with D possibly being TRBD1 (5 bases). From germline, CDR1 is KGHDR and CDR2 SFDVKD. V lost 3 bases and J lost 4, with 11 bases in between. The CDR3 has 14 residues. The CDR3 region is CATSDRRGGYGYTF. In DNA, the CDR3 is TGTGCCACCAGTGATCGACGGGGGGGCTATGGCTACACCTTC.

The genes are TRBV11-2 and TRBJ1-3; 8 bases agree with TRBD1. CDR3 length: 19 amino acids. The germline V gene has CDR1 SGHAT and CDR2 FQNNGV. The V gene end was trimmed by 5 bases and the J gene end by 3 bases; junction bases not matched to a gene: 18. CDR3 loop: CASSPGWGQARVGGNTIYF. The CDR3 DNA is TGTGCCAGCAGCCCGGGCTGGGGACAGGCTAGGGTCGGTGGAAACACCATATATTTT.

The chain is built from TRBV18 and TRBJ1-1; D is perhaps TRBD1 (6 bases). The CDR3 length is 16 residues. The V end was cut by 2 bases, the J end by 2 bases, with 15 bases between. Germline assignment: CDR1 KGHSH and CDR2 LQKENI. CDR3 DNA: TGTGCCAGCTCACCAAAAGACAGGCCGGCAAACACTGAAGCTTTCTTT. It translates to CASSPKDRPANTEAFF.

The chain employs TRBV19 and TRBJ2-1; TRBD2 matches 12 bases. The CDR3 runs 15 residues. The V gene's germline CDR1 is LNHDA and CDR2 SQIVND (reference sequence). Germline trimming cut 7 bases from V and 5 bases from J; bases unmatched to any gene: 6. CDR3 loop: CASTLTSGRNNEQFF. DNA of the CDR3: TGTGCCAGTACCTTGACTAGCGGGAGAAACAATGAGCAGTTCTTC.

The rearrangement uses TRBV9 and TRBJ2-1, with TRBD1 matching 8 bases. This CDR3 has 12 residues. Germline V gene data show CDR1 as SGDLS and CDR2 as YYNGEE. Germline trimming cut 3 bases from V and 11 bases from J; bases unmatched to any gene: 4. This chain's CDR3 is CASSDPGGQQFF. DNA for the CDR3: TGTGCCAGCAGCGACCCAGGGGGCCAGCAGTTCTTC.

The DNA of the CDR3 is TGTGCCAGCAGCCACGACAGGGCCTACGAGCAGTACTTC. Its translation is CASSHDRAYEQYF. This chain links TRBV11-2 with TRBJ2-7; TRBD1 matches at 7 bases. The V gene end was trimmed by 5 bases and the J gene end by 2 bases; junction bases not matched to a gene: 3. This CDR3 has 13 residues. In germline, CDR1 is SGHAT, CDR2 FQNNGV.

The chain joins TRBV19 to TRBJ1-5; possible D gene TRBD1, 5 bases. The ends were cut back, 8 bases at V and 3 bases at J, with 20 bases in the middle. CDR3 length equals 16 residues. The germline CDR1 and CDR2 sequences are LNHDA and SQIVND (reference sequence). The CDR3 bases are TGTGCCAGTGCGGACCTCACGCGGGGCCTCAATCAGCCCCAGCATTTT. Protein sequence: CASADLTRGLNQPQHF.

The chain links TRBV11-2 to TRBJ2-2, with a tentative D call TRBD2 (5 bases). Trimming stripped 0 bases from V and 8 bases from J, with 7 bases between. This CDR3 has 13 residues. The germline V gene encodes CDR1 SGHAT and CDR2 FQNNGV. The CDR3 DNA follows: TGTGCCAGCAGCTTAGACAGCGGAGGGGAGCTGTTTTTT. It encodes CASSLDSGGELFF.

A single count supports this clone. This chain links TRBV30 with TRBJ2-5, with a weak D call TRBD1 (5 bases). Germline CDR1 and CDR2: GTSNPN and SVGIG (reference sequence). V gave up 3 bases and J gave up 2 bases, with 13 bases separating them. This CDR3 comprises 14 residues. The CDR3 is CAWSRVNTQETQYF. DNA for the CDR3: TGTGCCTGGAGCAGGGTAAATACACAAGAGACCCAGTACTTC. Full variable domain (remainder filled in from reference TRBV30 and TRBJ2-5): SQTIHQWPATLVQPVGSPLSLECTVEGTSNPNLYWYRQAAGRGLQLLFYSVGIGQISSEVPQNLSASRPQDRQFILSSKKLLLSDSGFYLCAWSRVNTQETQYFGPGTRLLVL.

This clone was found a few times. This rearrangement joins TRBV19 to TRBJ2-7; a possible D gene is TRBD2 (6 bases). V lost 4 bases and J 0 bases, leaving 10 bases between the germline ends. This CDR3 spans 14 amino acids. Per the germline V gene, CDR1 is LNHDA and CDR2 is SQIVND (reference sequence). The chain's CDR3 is CASSTSGGSYEQYF. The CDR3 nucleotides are TGTGCCAGTAGTACGTCCGGGGGCTCCTACGAGCAGTACTTC.

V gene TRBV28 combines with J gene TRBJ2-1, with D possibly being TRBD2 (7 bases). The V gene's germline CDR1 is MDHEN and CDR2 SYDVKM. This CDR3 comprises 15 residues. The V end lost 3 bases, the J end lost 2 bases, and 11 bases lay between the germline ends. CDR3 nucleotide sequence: TGTGCCAGCAGTTTGAGAGGGGGGGCCTACAATGAGCAGTTCTTC. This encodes CASSLRGGAYNEQFF.

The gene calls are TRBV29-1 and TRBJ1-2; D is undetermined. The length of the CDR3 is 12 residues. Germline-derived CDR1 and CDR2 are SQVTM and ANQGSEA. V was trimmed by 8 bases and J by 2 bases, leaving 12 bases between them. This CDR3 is CSSSGSNYGYTF. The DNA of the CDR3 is TGCAGCTCCTCGGGGTCCAACTATGGCTACACCTTC.

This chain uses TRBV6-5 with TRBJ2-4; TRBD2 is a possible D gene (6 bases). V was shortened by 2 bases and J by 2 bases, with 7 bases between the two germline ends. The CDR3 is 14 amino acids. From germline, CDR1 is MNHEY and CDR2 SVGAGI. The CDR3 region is CASSYGGTKNIQYF. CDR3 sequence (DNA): TGTGCCAGCAGTTACGGGGGGACCAAAAACATTCAGTACTTC.

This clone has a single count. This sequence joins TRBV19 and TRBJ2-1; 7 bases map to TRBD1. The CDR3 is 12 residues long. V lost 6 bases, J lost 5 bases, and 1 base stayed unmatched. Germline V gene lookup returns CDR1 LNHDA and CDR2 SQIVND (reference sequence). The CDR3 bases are TGTGCCAGTAGACAGGGGAACAATGAGCAGTTCTTC. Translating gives CASRQGNNEQFF.